Listed below are T cell receptor beta chains from one sample, sequenced in a study of T cell changes during pregnancy in multiple sclerosis. The protocol was immunoSEQ multiplex PCR, while the TCRdb copy is restricted to in-frame clones and leaves out a portion. This sample has over 35,000 clones, with about nine tenths found just once. Sequencing was performed on CD4+ T cells from peripheral blood mononuclear cells, taken in the second trimester of pregnancy. These receptors were obtained from a female donor in good health, enrolled as a control in a pregnancy study. Both conserved end residues are part of each CDR3. D genes are given only for firm matches. Expanded clones are given a class, and other clones once, few, many or no size at all.

abundance	v_gene	j_gene	d_gene	CDR3nt	CDR3aa
-	TRBV19	TRBJ1-5	-	TGTGCCAGTCAGGGGTATAGCAATCAGCCCCAGCATTTT	CASQGYSNQPQHF
-	TRBV28	TRBJ2-4	TRBD1	TGTGCCAGCAGTCTAAGGGGGCCGGTAGACATTCAGTACTTC	CASSLRGPVDIQYF
-	TRBV5-5	TRBJ2-1	TRBD2	TGTGCCAGCAGCCTGGGACTAGTTATTATAAATGAGCAGTTCTTC	CASSLGLVIINEQFF
-	TRBV7-9	TRBJ2-5	TRBD2	TGTGCCAGCAGCTTAGCGGGGGGGGAAGGAGCCCAGTACTTC	CASSLAGGEGAQYF
-	TRBV30	TRBJ1-1	TRBD1	TGTGCCTGGGGAAGGGGGACAGCAAGGAGGGGGGAAGCTTTCTTT	CAWGRGTARRGEAFF
-	TRBV5-6	TRBJ2-6	-	TGTGCCAGCAGCTTCGGGCAGGACTTTTGGTCTGGGGCCAACGTCCTGACTTTC	CASSFGQDFWSGANVLTF
few	TRBV18	TRBJ2-5	TRBD2	TGTGCCAGCTCACCACAACCGAGCGGGAGGGCCGGAGAGACCCAGTACTTC	CASSPQPSGRAGETQYF
-	TRBV10-3	TRBJ1-1	-	TGTGCCACCCTTGGAGAACCTAACACTGAAGCTTTCTTT	CATLGEPNTEAFF
once	TRBV10-2	TRBJ1-5	TRBD1	TGCGCCAGCAGTGAAGCAGGGGGCTATCAGCCCCAGCATTTT	CASSEAGGYQPQHF
-	TRBV29-1	TRBJ1-2	-	TGCAGCGAAGACAGCTATGGCTACACCTTC	CSEDSYGYTF
once	TRBV23-1	TRBJ2-7	-	TGCGCCAGCAGTCCCTCTCGCGTATGCTCCTACGAGCAGTACTTC	CASSPSRVCSYEQYF
-	TRBV6-5	TRBJ2-1	TRBD1	TGTGCCAGCAGGACAGGGGTCGAAAATGAGCAGTTCTTC	CASRTGVENEQFF
-	TRBV7-8	TRBJ1-4	-	TGTGCCAGCAGCTCCACAATTCTTGCAACTAATGAAAAACTGTTTTTT	CASSSTILATNEKLFF
-	TRBV5-6	TRBJ2-1	TRBD1	TGTGCCAGCACCCTACAGGGGGCGGATGAGCAGTTCTTC	CASTLQGADEQFF
-	TRBV7-2	TRBJ2-7	-	TGTGCCAGCAGCTTAGTTCCGGTAAACTACGAGCAGTACTTC	CASSLVPVNYEQYF
-	TRBV5-1	TRBJ2-3	TRBD2	TGCGCCAGCAGCGGGACTAGCGGGAGAGCAAACCCTAGCACAGATACGCAGTATTTT	CASSGTSGRANPSTDTQYF
-	TRBV29-1	TRBJ2-1	TRBD2	TGCAGCGTTGACCGACTAGCGGGGGGTGTCTCCTACAATGAGCAGTTCTTC	CSVDRLAGGVSYNEQFF
-	TRBV7-2	TRBJ1-5	-	TGTGCCAGCAGCTTAGGGAGGAGGGTCTCGTTACATTTT	CASSLGRRVSLHF
-	TRBV12-5	TRBJ1-6	-	TGTGCTAGTGGACAGATGAATTCACCCCTCCACTTT	CASGQMNSPLHF
-	TRBV5-1	TRBJ1-1	-	TGCGCCAGCAGCCTTAAGGCGGGGGCACGTACTGAAGCTTTCTTT	CASSLKAGARTEAFF
-	TRBV6-5	TRBJ2-5	-	TGTGCCAGCAGCGACTGGAATCAAGAGACCCAGTACTTC	CASSDWNQETQYF
-	TRBV6-5	TRBJ1-6	-	TGTGCCAGCACCACACGGGGGGATTCACCCCTCCACTTT	CASTTRGDSPLHF
-	TRBV9	TRBJ1-1	-	TGTGCCAGCAGCCGTACTGGACAGACGACTGAAGCTTTCTTT	CASSRTGQTTEAFF
-	TRBV10-3	TRBJ2-3	TRBD2	TGTGCCATCAGTGGTCGGGTGAGCGGGAGGGCGCTAGATACGCAGTATTTT	CAISGRVSGRALDTQYF
-	TRBV11-3	TRBJ2-1	TRBD2	TGTGCCAGCAGCTTAGATCAGGGCGGGACTAGCGGCTACAATGAGCAGTTCTTC	CASSLDQGGTSGYNEQFF
-	TRBV9	TRBJ2-1	TRBD2	TGTGCCAGCAGCGCCGGGACTAGAGCCTCCACCGAATACAATGAGCAGTTCTTC	CASSAGTRASTEYNEQFF
-	TRBV30	TRBJ1-4	-	TGTGCTTACAGGGTAGCAAAACTGTTTTTT	CAYRVAKLFF
few	TRBV5-1	TRBJ1-2	-	TGCGCCAGCAGCTCAAATGCGTTAAACTATGGCTACACCTTC	CASSSNALNYGYTF
-	TRBV19	TRBJ1-5	-	TGTGCCAGTAGTATGGGGGGAGAACATCAGCCCCAGCATTTT	CASSMGGEHQPQHF
-	TRBV28	TRBJ2-3	TRBD1	TGTGCCAGCAGTTTCTCCTCGACAGGGGATACGCAGTATTTT	CASSFSSTGDTQYF
-	TRBV6-5	TRBJ2-1	-	TGTGCCAGCAGTTTTGGAGGAGCTAGCTCCTACAATGAGCAGTTCTTC	CASSFGGASSYNEQFF
-	TRBV2	TRBJ2-7	-	TGTGCCAGCAGTTACCCCAGGGGAATCTACGAGCAGTACTTC	CASSYPRGIYEQYF
-	TRBV2	TRBJ2-7	-	TGTGCCAGCAGGGCGGACAGTTTCTCCTACGAGCAGTACTTC	CASRADSFSYEQYF
-	TRBV9	TRBJ1-5	-	TGTGCCAGCAGCAGGGACATTTCTAGCAATCAGCCCCAGCATTTT	CASSRDISSNQPQHF
once	TRBV6-1	TRBJ1-5	TRBD1	TGTGCCAGCAGTGACCCTGGACAGGGGAGAAATCAGCCCCAGCATTTT	CASSDPGQGRNQPQHF
-	TRBV28	TRBJ1-2	-	TGTGCCAGCAGTTTAATCACAGGGAGAGGCTACACCTTC	CASSLITGRGYTF
-	TRBV20-1	TRBJ1-1	-	TGCAGGAGACAGCTGAACACTGAAGCTTTCTTT	CRRQLNTEAFF
once	TRBV10-1	TRBJ2-3	-	TGCGCCAGCAGTGAGTCGATAGCCTTCGCAGATACGCAGTATTTT	CASSESIAFADTQYF
-	TRBV9	TRBJ2-2	TRBD1	TGTGCCAGCTCACGGGACAGGGACACCGGGGAGCTGTTTTTT	CASSRDRDTGELFF
-	TRBV28	TRBJ2-1	TRBD2	TGTGCCAGCAGTCCTCGCCGGATCGGGAGGCCCTACAATGAGCAGTTCTTC	CASSPRRIGRPYNEQFF